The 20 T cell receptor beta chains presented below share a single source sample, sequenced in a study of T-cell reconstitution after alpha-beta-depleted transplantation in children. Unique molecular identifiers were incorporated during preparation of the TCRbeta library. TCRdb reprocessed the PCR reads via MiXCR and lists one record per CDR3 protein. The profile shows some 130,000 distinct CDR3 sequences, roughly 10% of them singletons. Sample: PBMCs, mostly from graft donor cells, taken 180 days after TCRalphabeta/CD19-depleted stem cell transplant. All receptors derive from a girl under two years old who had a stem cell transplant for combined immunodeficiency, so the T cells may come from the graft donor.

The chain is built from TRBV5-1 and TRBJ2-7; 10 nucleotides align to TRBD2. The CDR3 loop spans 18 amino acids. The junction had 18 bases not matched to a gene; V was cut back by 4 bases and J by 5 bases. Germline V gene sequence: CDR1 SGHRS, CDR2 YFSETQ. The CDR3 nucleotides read TGCGCCAGCAGCCCTCCCTTCGGGACTAGCGACCGACGGAACGAGCAGTACTTC. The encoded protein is CASSPPFGTSDRRNEQYF.

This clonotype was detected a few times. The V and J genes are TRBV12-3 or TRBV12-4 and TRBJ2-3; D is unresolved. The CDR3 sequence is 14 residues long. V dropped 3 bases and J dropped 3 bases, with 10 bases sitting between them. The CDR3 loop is CASSFWRATDTQYF. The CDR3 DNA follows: TGTGCCAGCAGTTTTTGGCGTGCAACAGATACGCAGTATTTT.

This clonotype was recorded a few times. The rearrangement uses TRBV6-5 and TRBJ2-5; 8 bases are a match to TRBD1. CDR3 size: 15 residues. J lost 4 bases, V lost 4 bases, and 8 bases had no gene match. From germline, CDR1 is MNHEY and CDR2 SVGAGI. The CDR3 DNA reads TGTGCCAGCAGTTGGACAGGGCCGGGTGCAGAGACCCAGTACTTC. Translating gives CASSWTGPGAETQYF.

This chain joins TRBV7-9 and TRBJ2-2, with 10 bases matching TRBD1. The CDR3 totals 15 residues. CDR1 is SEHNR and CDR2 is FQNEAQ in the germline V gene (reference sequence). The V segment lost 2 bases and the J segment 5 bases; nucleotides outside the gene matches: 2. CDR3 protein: CASSLSDRGTGELFF. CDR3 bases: TGTGCCAGCAGCTTATCGGACAGGGGGACCGGGGAGCTGTTTTTT. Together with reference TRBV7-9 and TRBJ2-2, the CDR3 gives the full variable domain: DTGVSQNPRHKITKRGQNVTFRCDPISEHNRLYWYRQTLGQGPEFLTYFQNEAQLEKSRLLSDRFSAERPKGSFSTLEIQRTEQGDSAMYLCASSLSDRGTGELFFGEGSRLTVL.

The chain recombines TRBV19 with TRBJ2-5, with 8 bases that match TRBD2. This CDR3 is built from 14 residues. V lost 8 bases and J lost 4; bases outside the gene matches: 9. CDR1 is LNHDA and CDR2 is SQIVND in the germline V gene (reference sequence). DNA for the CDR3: TGTGCCAGTGGCCGAGGACTAGCCGGAGAGACCCAGTACTTC. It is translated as CASGRGLAGETQYF.

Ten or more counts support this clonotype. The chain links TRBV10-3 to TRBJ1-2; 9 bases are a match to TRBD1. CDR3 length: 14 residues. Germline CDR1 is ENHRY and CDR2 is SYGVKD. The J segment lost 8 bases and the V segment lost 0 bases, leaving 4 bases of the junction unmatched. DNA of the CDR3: TGTGCCATCAGTGAGTCGGACAGGGGTAGAGGCTACACCTTC. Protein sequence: CAISESDRGRGYTF.

This chain's CDR3 is CASSFAIGTSAYEQYF. The CDR3 nucleotides are TGTGCCAGCAGCTTCGCTATCGGGACTAGCGCGTACGAGCAGTACTTC. The chain couples TRBV7-2 to TRBJ2-7, with TRBD2 matching 10 bases. V gave up 3 bases and J gave up 4 bases; unmatched junction bases: 9. The CDR3 extends over 16 amino acids. Germline lookup yields CDR1 SGHTA and CDR2 FQGNSA.

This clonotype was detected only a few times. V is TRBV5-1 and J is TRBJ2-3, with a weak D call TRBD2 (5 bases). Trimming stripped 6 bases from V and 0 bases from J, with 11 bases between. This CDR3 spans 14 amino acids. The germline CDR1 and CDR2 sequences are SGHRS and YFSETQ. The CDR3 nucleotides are TGCGCCAGCAAAGCGGCCACTAGCACAGATACGCAGTATTTT. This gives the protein CASKAATSTDTQYF.

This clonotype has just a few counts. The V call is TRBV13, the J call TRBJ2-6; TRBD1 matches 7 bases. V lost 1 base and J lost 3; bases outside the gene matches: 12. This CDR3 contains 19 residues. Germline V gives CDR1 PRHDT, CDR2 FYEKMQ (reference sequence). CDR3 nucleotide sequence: TGTGCCAGCAGCTTAGCCGAAGGGGGCCACTTTATTGGGGCCAACGTCCTGACTTTC. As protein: CASSLAEGGHFIGANVLTF.

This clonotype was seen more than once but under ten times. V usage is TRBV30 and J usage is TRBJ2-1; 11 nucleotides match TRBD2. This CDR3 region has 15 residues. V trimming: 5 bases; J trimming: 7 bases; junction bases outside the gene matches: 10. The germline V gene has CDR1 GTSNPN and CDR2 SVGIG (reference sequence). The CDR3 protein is CAWDSGLAAVNEQFF. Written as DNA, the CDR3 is TGTGCCTGGGACTCGGGACTAGCGGCGGTTAATGAGCAGTTCTTC.

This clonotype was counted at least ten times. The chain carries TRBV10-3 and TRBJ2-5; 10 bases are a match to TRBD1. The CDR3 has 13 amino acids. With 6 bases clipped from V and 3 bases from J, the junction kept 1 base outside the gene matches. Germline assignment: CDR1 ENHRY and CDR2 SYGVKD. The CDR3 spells CAIRGTGEETQYF. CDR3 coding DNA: TGTGCCATCAGGGGGACAGGGGAAGAGACCCAGTACTTC.

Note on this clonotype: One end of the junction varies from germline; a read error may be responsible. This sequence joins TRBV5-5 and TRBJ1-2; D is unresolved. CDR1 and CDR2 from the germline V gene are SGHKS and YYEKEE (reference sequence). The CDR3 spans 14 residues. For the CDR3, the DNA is TGTGCCAGCAGCTCGCGGAAAGCTAACTATAGCTACACCTTC. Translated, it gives CASSSRKANYSYTF.

The DNA for the CDR3 is TGTGCCGGAGGGGGCCCCTACGAGCAGTACTTC. It codes for CAGGGPYEQYF. V is TRBV28 and J is TRBJ2-7, with a weak D call TRBD1 (7 bases). The V end lost 11 bases, the J end lost 2 bases, and 10 bases lay between the germline ends. There are 11 residues in the CDR3. The germline gives CDR1 MDHEN, CDR2 SYDVKM.

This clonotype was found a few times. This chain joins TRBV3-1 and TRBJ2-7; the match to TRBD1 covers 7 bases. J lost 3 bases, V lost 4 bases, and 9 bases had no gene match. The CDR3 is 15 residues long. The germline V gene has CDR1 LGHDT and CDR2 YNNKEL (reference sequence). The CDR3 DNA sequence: TGTGCCAGCAGCCGTGGGACAGCCGGCTTCTACGAGCAGTACTTC. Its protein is CASSRGTAGFYEQYF.

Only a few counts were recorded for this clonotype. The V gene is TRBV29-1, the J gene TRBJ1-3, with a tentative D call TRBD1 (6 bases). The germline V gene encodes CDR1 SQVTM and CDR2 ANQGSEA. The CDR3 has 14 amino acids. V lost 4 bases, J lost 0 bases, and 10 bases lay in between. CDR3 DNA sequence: TGCAGCGTTGGGACAGACACCTCTGGAAACACCATATATTTT. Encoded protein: CSVGTDTSGNTIYF.

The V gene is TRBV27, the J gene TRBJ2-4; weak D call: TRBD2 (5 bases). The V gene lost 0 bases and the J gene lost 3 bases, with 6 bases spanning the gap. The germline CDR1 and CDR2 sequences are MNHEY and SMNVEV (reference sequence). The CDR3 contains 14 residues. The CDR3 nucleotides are TGTGCCAGCAGTTTATCGAGGGTCAAAAACATTCAGTACTTC. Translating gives CASSLSRVKNIQYF.

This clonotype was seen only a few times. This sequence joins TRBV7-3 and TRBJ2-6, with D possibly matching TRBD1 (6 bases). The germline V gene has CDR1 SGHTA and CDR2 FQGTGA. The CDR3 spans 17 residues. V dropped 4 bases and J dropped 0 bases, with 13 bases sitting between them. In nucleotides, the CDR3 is TGTGCCAGCAGCTCCCCGACAGGACGCTCTGGGGCCAACGTCCTGACTTTC. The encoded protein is CASSSPTGRSGANVLTF. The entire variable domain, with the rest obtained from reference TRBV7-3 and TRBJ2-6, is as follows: GAGVSQTPSNKVTEKGKYVELRCDPISGHTALYWYRQSLGQGPEFLIYFQGTGAADDSGLPNDRFFAVRPEGSVSTLKIQRTERGDSAVYLCASSSPTGRSGANVLTFGAGSRLTVL.

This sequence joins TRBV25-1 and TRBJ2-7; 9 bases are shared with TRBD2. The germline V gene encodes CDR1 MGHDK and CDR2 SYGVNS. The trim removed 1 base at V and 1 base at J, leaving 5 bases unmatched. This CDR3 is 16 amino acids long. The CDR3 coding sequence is TGTGCCAGCAGTGAATTGACTAGCGGTGGGTCCTACGAGCAGTACTTC. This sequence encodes CASSELTSGGSYEQYF.

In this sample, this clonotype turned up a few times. The CDR3 region is CASSLVHAWDTQYF. As DNA, the CDR3 is TGTGCCAGCAGCTTAGTCCATGCATGGGATACGCAGTATTTT. The chain links TRBV7-6 to TRBJ2-3; unclear D gene. V dropped 1 base and J dropped 6 bases, with 11 bases sitting between them. This CDR3 has 14 amino acids. CDR1 and CDR2 from the germline V gene are SGHVS and FNYEAQ.

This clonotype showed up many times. CDR3 nucleotide sequence: TGCGCCAGCAGCTGGGGGTTGCCTTGGGAGCAGTACTTC. This codes for CASSWGLPWEQYF. This rearrangement joins TRBV5-1 to TRBJ2-7; D tentatively fits TRBD1 or TRBD2 (5 bases each). Trimming took 3 bases from V and 7 from J, leaving 14 bases between them. Germline-derived CDR1 and CDR2 are SGHRS and YFSETQ. The CDR3 is 13 residues long.